The rows below give T cell receptor beta chains drawn from one sample of a study of OX40 agonist ivuxolimab in advanced cancers. The assay was immunoSEQ multiplex PCR, and TCRdb's table has in-frame clones only and misses some. The sample shows almost 50,000 clones, around nine tenths of them seen only once. Specimen: CD4+ or CD8+ T cells sorted from blood, collected in a trial of the OX40 agonist ivuxolimab. The receptors here all came from an adult with an advanced solid tumor such as melanoma, head and neck, liver or kidney cancer. Each CDR3 is given without its conserved first and last residue. Fields, in order: J gene, V gene, CDR3 protein.

TRBJ1-6 | TRBV20-1 | SARDNSPLH
TRBJ1-5 | TRBV19 | ASSRDRGRIDNQPQH
TRBJ2-7 | TRBV7-2 | ASSFPSSYEQY
TRBJ2-1 | TRBV4-3 | ASSHRLAGSYNEQF
TRBJ1-2 | TRBV29-1 | SVEDSGGPNYGYT
TRBJ2-1 | TRBV20-1 | SVTGGNEQF
TRBJ2-7 | TRBV4-3 | ASSQDRADYEQY
TRBJ2-1 | TRBV18 | ASSGDRGIGGNEQF
TRBJ2-7 | TRBV12-5 | ASGPAPGGEQY
TRBJ2-1 | TRBV12-5 | ASGSTSGRALYNEQF
TRBJ1-5 | TRBV13 | ASSRDRVSQPQH
TRBJ2-2 | TRBV5-1 | ASSLDAERTGELF
TRBJ2-7 | TRBV9 | ASSVADGTGVYEQY
TRBJ1-3 | TRBV28 | ASSAGGGGNTIY
TRBJ1-2 | TRBV28 | ASSLGALNYGYT
TRBJ2-2 | TRBV19 | ASSIGTGLARELF
TRBJ1-2 | TRBV6-1 | ASNPQGGYGYT
TRBJ1-5 | TRBV10-3 | AISGARGNQPQH
TRBJ2-7 | TRBV7-9 | ASSLAGAGIYEQY
TRBJ2-5 | TRBV5-1 | ASSSEGQGVGSGRETQY
TRBJ1-5 | TRBV7-2 | ASSLVAESNQPQH
TRBJ1-5 | TRBV5-4 | ASSFSQGAGYSNQPQH
TRBJ2-5 | TRBV4-1 | ASSQVLEFRDSLGKY
TRBJ2-3 | TRBV6-1 | ASSASKGKWTSTDTQY
TRBJ2-6 | TRBV4-3 | ASSQDVGTGANVLT
TRBJ2-1 | TRBV14 | ATRPSGLVYNEQF
TRBJ2-1 | TRBV11-3 | ASSLTSVNEQF
TRBJ2-2 | TRBV4-1 | ASSLLTGSGTGELF
TRBJ1-2 | TRBV7-2 | ASSLDRENYGYT
TRBJ2-5 | TRBV7-9 | ASSLRGTQY
TRBJ1-4 | TRBV5-4 | ASSLGGATNEKLF
TRBJ2-7 | TRBV7-2 | ASSKQTLSYEQY
TRBJ2-3 | TRBV7-9 | ASSLNWASTDTQY
TRBJ1-5 | TRBV27 | ASSFWGNNQPQH
TRBJ1-2 | TRBV6-4 | ASSPEGQDYGYT
TRBJ2-1 | TRBV7-9 | ASRRRSSSYNEQF
TRBJ2-7 | TRBV7-9 | ASSPLYEQY
TRBJ2-5 | TRBV11-2 | ASSFNSQETQY
TRBJ2-7 | TRBV7-2 | ASSPRQGSSYEQY